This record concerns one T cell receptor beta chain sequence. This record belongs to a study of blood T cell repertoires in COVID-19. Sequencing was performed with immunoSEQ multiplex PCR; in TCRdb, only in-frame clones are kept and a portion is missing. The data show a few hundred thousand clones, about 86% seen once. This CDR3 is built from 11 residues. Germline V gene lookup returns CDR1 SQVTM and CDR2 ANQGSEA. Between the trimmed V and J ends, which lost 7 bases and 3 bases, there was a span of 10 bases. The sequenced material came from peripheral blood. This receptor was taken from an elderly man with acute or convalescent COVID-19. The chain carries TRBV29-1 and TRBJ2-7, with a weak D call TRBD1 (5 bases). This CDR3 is CSATGLYEQYF. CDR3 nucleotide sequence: TGCAGCGCCACAGGTCTCTACGAGCAGTACTTC.